This entry concerns a single T cell receptor beta chain. This record belongs to a study of blood T cell repertoires in COVID-19. Study context: COVID-19 samples collected from the United States, Italy and Spain covered acute and convalescent phases.

The CDR3 extends over 13 amino acids. The V end lost 1 base, the J end lost 7 bases, and 10 bases lay between the germline ends. Looked up from germline, CDR1 is LGHDT and CDR2 is YNNKEL (reference sequence). Authors' analysis steps: Nucleated cell counts were estimated from reference gene primer amplification. Clones were read by immunoSEQ multiplex PCR, and TCRdb kept only the in-frame ones, dropping some. That table gives V, J and clone size, and the DNA gave D and trimming. The data contain approximately 140,000 clones, roughly 87% of them singletons. This chain connects TRBV3-1 (or the pseudogene TRBV3-2) to TRBJ1-2; D is unresolved. The sequence derives from a woman aged 60-75 years with active or convalescent COVID-19. The sequencing sample was made of peripheral blood. In nucleotides, the CDR3 is TGTGCCAGCAGCCAAGTTTCGGGATTTGGCTACACCTTC. This sequence encodes CASSQVSGFGYTF.